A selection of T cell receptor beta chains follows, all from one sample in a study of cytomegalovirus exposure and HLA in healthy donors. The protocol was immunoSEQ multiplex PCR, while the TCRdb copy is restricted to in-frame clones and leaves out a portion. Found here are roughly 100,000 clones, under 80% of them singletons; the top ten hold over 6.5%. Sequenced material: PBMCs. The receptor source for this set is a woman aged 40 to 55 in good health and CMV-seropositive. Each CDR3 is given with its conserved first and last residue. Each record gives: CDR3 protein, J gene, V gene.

cdr3_aa: CASSYRLSGSKHF
j_call: TRBJ2-4
v_call: TRBV7-2

cdr3_aa: CASSTGGNRVRSGAGYTF
j_call: TRBJ1-2
v_call: TRBV5-4

cdr3_aa: CASRSEAGRSDTQYF
j_call: TRBJ2-3
v_call: TRBV2

cdr3_aa: CASLGGAKNGDTQYF
j_call: TRBJ2-3
v_call: TRBV4-2

cdr3_aa: CASSETDMQPQHF
j_call: TRBJ1-5
v_call: TRBV10-1

cdr3_aa: CASSQDGEAGYGYTF
j_call: TRBJ1-2
v_call: TRBV4-2

cdr3_aa: CASSYRTSLDEQFF
j_call: TRBJ2-1
v_call: TRBV6-5

cdr3_aa: CASSDRGRYGYTF
j_call: TRBJ1-2
v_call: TRBV6-5

cdr3_aa: CASSPQGANRGNTIYF
j_call: TRBJ1-3
v_call: TRBV2

cdr3_aa: CATSLDSYNEQFF
j_call: TRBJ2-1
v_call: TRBV15

cdr3_aa: CASSEALGGVNYEQYF
j_call: TRBJ2-7
v_call: TRBV6-1

cdr3_aa: CASSIRQGDNQPQHF
j_call: TRBJ1-5
v_call: TRBV28

cdr3_aa: CASSSPSEAFF
j_call: TRBJ1-1
v_call: TRBV7-9

cdr3_aa: CATSRDRAEGAYGYTF
j_call: TRBJ1-2
v_call: TRBV15

cdr3_aa: CASSFIPASYEQYF
j_call: TRBJ2-7
v_call: TRBV27